Listed below are T cell receptor beta chains from one sample, sequenced in a study of blood T cells in healthy people across ages. MiXCR, applied by TCRdb to the 5' RACE reads, yields one record per CDR3 protein. The sample has hundreds of thousands of distinct CDR3 sequences, 45% to 60% seen once. Sequencing was carried out using blood. All receptors derive from a woman aged 80 or older in good health. Both conserved end residues are part of each CDR3. A D gene is named only where the DNA matches it firmly. Where a row states a size, it is once, few, many or the class of an expanded clone; other rows omit it.

d_call	v_call	clone_size	j_call	cdr3_aa	cdr3_nt
NA	TRBV12-3/TRBV12-4	many	TRBJ2-1	CASDTPASDFSEQFF	TGTGCCAGCGACACCCCAGCTAGCGATTTCAGTGAGCAGTTCTTC
NA	TRBV2	NA	TRBJ2-7	CASTTTGLEQYF	TGTGCCAGCACCACAACAGGGCTCGAGCAGTACTTC
TRBD1	TRBV28	few	TRBJ2-7	CASSSGDRGSEQYF	TGTGCCAGCAGTTCCGGGGACAGGGGGTCCGAGCAGTACTTC
NA	TRBV2	many	TRBJ2-5	CASSGRLSSQETQYF	TGTGCCAGCAGTGGTAGACTCTCCTCCCAAGAGACCCAGTACTTC
TRBD2	TRBV28	NA	TRBJ2-1	CASSLWGLAGGDEQFF	TGTGCCAGCAGTTTATGGGGACTAGCGGGAGGTGATGAGCAGTTCTTC
TRBD2	TRBV6-2/TRBV6-3	NA	TRBJ2-2	CASSYLSGGPNTGELFF	TGTGCCAGCAGTTACCTTAGCGGGGGGCCGAACACCGGGGAGCTGTTTTTT
NA	TRBV28	NA	TRBJ2-4	CASKNVGLAKNIQYF	TGTGCCAGCAAAAACGTGGGTTTGGCCAAAAACATTCAGTACTTC
TRBD1	TRBV10-3	NA	TRBJ1-5	CAISESRTGGTISNQPQHF	TGTGCCATCAGTGAGTCAAGGACAGGGGGCACCATTAGCAATCAGCCCCAGCATTTT
TRBD2	TRBV12-3/TRBV12-4	NA	TRBJ2-3	CASTSGPTDTQYF	TGTGCCAGTACTAGCGGACCCACAGATACGCAGTATTTT
TRBD2	TRBV29-1	once	TRBJ2-3	CSVERGSGVSSDTQYF	TGCAGCGTTGAAAGAGGTAGCGGGGTCTCCTCAGATACGCAGTATTTT
NA	TRBV20-1	NA	TRBJ2-4	CSARGTPAKNIQHF	TGCAGTGCTAGAGGGACGCCCGCCAAAAACATTCAGCACTTC
TRBD2	TRBV28	NA	TRBJ2-2	CASSLQLAGNSRTGELFF	TGTGCCAGCAGTTTGCAGCTAGCGGGGAATTCTCGTACCGGGGAGCTGTTTTTT
TRBD2	TRBV9	many	TRBJ2-1	CASSGRGGSYNEQFF	TGTGCCAGCAGCGGTCGCGGGGGTTCCTACAATGAGCAGTTCTTC
TRBD2	TRBV7-8	NA	TRBJ2-7	CASSPSGLVYEQYF	TGTGCCAGCAGCCCCTCGGGACTAGTTTACGAGCAGTACTTC
TRBD2	TRBV20-1	NA	TRBJ2-5	CSARVIAGGEETQYF	TGCAGTGCTAGAGTGATAGCGGGAGGAGAAGAGACCCAGTACTTC
NA	TRBV29-1	NA	TRBJ2-7	CSVEPEGGYEQYF	TGCAGCGTTGAGCCCGAGGGGGGCTACGAGCAGTACTTC
TRBD2	TRBV15	NA	TRBJ2-1	CATSKEGRDPYNEQFF	TGTGCCACCAGCAAGGAGGGGAGGGACCCCTACAATGAGCAGTTCTTC
TRBD2	TRBV20-1	many	TRBJ2-1	CSASIGTSGRRYEQFF	TGCAGTGCTAGCATTGGGACTAGCGGGAGGAGGTATGAGCAGTTCTTC
NA	TRBV5-1	many	TRBJ2-3	CASQEKQGRTDTQYF	TGCGCCAGCCAGGAGAAGCAGGGCCGCACAGATACGCAGTATTTT
TRBD2	TRBV6-1	many	TRBJ2-1	CASALPQLAGGLDEQFF	TGTGCCAGCGCTCTCCCCCAACTAGCGGGGGGGCTCGATGAGCAGTTCTTC
TRBD1	TRBV28	once	TRBJ1-2	CASSPPQGAGGYTF	TGTGCCAGCAGTCCCCCCCAGGGGGCAGGTGGCTACACCTTC
NA	TRBV21-1	few	TRBJ1-5	CASWGGGGQPQHF	TGTGCCAGCTGGGGGGGGGGAGGTCAGCCCCAGCATTTT
NA	TRBV20-1	NA	TRBJ2-7	CSARPGDLSEQYF	TGCAGTGCTAGACCCGGGGACCTCTCTGAGCAGTACTTC
TRBD2	TRBV29-1	NA	TRBJ2-1	CSVEASGRNEQFF	TGCAGCGTTGAAGCTAGCGGGAGGAATGAGCAGTTCTTC
NA	TRBV10-3	many	TRBJ2-7	CAISEPSGGSYEQYF	TGTGCCATCAGTGAGCCATCCGGGGGCTCCTACGAGCAGTACTTC
NA	TRBV5-1	NA	TRBJ2-5	CASSPTGTKQETQYF	TGCGCCAGCAGCCCGACCGGGACCAAACAAGAGACCCAGTACTTC
TRBD1	TRBV29-1	NA	TRBJ2-3	CSVPQGIDTQYF	TGCAGCGTTCCACAGGGGATAGATACGCAGTATTTT
NA	TRBV10-3	NA	TRBJ2-7	CAISESNAGYEQYF	TGTGCCATCAGTGAGTCGAACGCTGGGTACGAGCAGTACTTC
NA	TRBV29-1	NA	TRBJ2-1	CSVAPSYSARQFF	TGCAGCGTTGCTCCGTCATATTCCGCCCGGCAGTTCTTC
TRBD1	TRBV6-6	NA	TRBJ2-7	CASSQGQRSSYEQYF	TGTGCCAGCAGTCAGGGACAGCGAAGCTCCTACGAGCAGTACTTC
NA	TRBV10-3	many	TRBJ2-3	CAISGEENTQYF	TGTGCCATCAGTGGAGAGGAGAATACGCAGTATTTT
NA	TRBV15	NA	TRBJ2-1	CATSRVGWGEQFF	TGTGCCACCAGCAGAGTCGGGTGGGGTGAGCAGTTCTTC
NA	TRBV12-3/TRBV12-4	once	TRBJ1-5	CASSPSRNQPQHF	TGTGCCAGCAGTCCCTCCCGAAATCAGCCCCAGCATTTT
TRBD2	TRBV5-1	NA	TRBJ2-5	CASSFRLAGGEETQYF	TGCGCCAGCAGCTTCCGACTAGCGGGGGGCGAAGAGACCCAGTACTTC
NA	TRBV28	many	TRBJ2-7	CASSLIATTHEQYF	TGTGCCAGCAGTTTAATCGCGACGACACACGAGCAGTACTTC
TRBD2	TRBV7-9	many	TRBJ2-3	CASSLALAEADTQYF	TGTGCCAGCAGCTTAGCCCTAGCGGAGGCAGATACGCAGTATTTT
NA	TRBV20-1	NA	TRBJ1-1	CSARPQVMNTEAFF	TGCAGTGCTAGGCCCCAAGTTATGAACACTGAAGCTTTCTTT
NA	TRBV21-1	NA	TRBJ1-5	CATKRTGTQPQHF	TGTGCCACCAAAAGGACAGGGACCCAGCCCCAGCATTTT